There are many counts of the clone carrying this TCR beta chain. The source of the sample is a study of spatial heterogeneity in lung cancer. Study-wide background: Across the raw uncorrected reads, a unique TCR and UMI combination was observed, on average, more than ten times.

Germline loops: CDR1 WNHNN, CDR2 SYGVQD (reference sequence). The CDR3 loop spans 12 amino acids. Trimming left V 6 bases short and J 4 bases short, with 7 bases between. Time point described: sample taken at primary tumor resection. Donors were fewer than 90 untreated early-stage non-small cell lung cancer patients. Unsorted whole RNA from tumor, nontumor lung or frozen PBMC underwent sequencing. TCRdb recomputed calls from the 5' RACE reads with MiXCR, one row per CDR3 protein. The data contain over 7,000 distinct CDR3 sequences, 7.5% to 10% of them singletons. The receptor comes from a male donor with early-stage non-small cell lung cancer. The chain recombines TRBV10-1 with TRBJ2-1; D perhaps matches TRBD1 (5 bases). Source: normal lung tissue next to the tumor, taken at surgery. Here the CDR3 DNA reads TGCGCCAGCAGAGACAGTTACAATGAGCAGTTCTTC. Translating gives CASRDSYNEQFF.